This TCR beta chain was captured by sequencing in a study of regulatory T cells in long-lasting Graves disease. CDR1 MGHDK and CDR2 SYGVNS come from the germline V gene. The CDR3 runs to 15 residues. Trimming pared 3 bases from V and 0 bases from J, leaving 12 bases between. Noted time point: persistent/refractory GD, antithyroid drugs over 5 years with positive TRAb. There was RNA extracted from PBMCs, and the TCR library was made from it. Arm-PCR of CDR3 regions and iRepertoire HTBI primers were used to build TCR beta libraries. Each CDR3 protein is one row after TCRdb ran MiXCR on the multiplex PCR reads. The sample yields about 470,000 distinct CDR3 sequences, about 20% seen once.

Source: peripheral blood mononuclear cells (PBMCs), taken when the disease was refractory, from a patient treated with antithyroid drugs. The clonotype was recovered from a female donor with Graves disease. The chain carries TRBV25-1 and TRBJ2-7, with D uncertain. This CDR3 is CASSDPGPISYEQYF. As DNA, the CDR3 is TGTGCCAGCAGTGACCCCGGACCAATCTCCTACGAGCAGTACTTC.